This T cell receptor (beta chain) was obtained from a study of shared clonotypes between healthy human individuals. Whole-study results and caveats: Roughly 5% of naive CD4 clonotypes were shared across a handful of donors. The study sampled only blood, and tissue repertoires likely differ.

On this clone itself: Its specificity is not known.

Libraries were prepared by immunoSEQ multiplex PCR; TCRdb keeps only in-frame clonotypes and omits some of them. The sample lists some 1.5 million clones, 98% occurring once. CDR3 size: 15 residues. Trimming stripped 0 bases from V and 4 bases from J, with 9 bases between. Germline CDR1 and CDR2: MGHRA and YSYEKL. This sequence joins TRBV4-1 and TRBJ2-2, with a weak D call TRBD2 (6 bases). Sequencing was carried out using naive CD4+ T cells sorted from blood. Regarding subset: CD45RA+ positively selected. The TCR originated in a man aged 25 to 45 in good health. CDR3 region: CASSQEWGGTGELFF. The DNA of the CDR3 is TGCGCCAGCAGCCAAGAGTGGGGAGGCACCGGGGAGCTGTTTTTT.